Shown below are 11 T cell receptor beta chains from a single sample sequenced in a study of blood T cell repertoires in COVID-19. TCRdb's table, derived via immunoSEQ multiplex PCR, lists solely in-frame clones and lacks some. The repertoire consists of over 85,000 clones, with about nine tenths occurring once and the leading ten covering around 4%. The sample consisted of peripheral blood. Receptors originate from a young man with acute or convalescent COVID-19.

CDR3 amino acids: CASSRHGLGLAGVSYEQYF. In nucleotides, the CDR3 is TGTGCCAGCAGCCGACATGGGTTGGGGCTAGCGGGGGTCTCCTACGAGCAGTACTTC. The gene calls are TRBV6-6 and TRBJ2-7, with 10 bases fitting TRBD2. This CDR3 comprises 19 residues. CDR1 is MNHNY, CDR2 SVGAGI, per germline (reference sequence). The V gene end was trimmed by 6 bases and the J gene end by 0 bases; junction bases not matched to a gene: 17.

The CDR3 region has the DNA TGTGCCAGCAGCTTAGGGGGCGCAGACATTCAGTACTTC. It codes for CASSLGGADIQYF. This chain uses TRBV11-2 with TRBJ2-4; possibly TRBD1 for D (5 bases). This CDR3 region has 13 residues. Germline V gives CDR1 SGHAT, CDR2 FQNNGV. Deletions cut 1 base from V and 8 bases from J, with 9 bases between.

This sequence joins TRBV4-2 and TRBJ2-3, with 7 bases identical to TRBD2. V trimming: 0 bases; J trimming: 2 bases; junction bases outside the gene matches: 8. There are 17 residues in the CDR3. CDR1 and CDR2 (germline): LGHNA, YNFKEQ. The CDR3 DNA is TGTGCCAGCAGCCAAGAACGGCGGGAGCCCATCACAGATACGCAGTATTTT. This encodes CASSQERREPITDTQYF.

A single count supports this clone. The V call is TRBV2, the J call TRBJ2-5, with 10 bases aligning to TRBD2. The germline CDR1 and CDR2 sequences are SNHLY and FYNNEI. J gave up 6 bases and V 3 bases, and 10 bases lay outside the gene matches. CDR3 size: 16 residues. The CDR3 DNA follows: TGTGCCAGCAGTGATAGGAGCGGGGGGGCTCGAAAGACCCAGTACTTC. Encoded protein: CASSDRSGGARKTQYF.

V gene TRBV18 combines with J gene TRBJ1-5; 8 bases agree with TRBD1. Germline lookup yields CDR1 KGHSH and CDR2 LQKENI. V shed 2 bases and J 2 bases; nucleotides not matched to a gene: 2. The CDR3 is 15 residues long. CDR3 sequence reads: CASSPETGGNQPQHF. In DNA form, the CDR3 reads TGTGCCAGCTCACCAGAGACAGGGGGCAATCAGCCCCAGCATTTT.

The chain recombines TRBV11-2 with TRBJ2-7; 10 bases are shared with TRBD1. Germline V CDR1 and CDR2: SGHAT, FQNNGV. V lost 4 bases, J lost 5 bases, and 5 bases stayed unmatched. The CDR3 is made up of 14 amino acids. The CDR3 DNA sequence: TGTGCCAGCAGCTCGACAGGGGGCCTCGACGAGCAGTACTTC. Translation gives CASSSTGGLDEQYF.

The chain joins TRBV7-5 to TRBJ2-7; the DNA was not compared with TRBD1, the D call given in the table. TRBV7-5 is a pseudogene segment. This CDR3 has 19 amino acids. The CDR3 here is CVRSSNWGFDRPPSYEQYF. The DNA for the CDR3 is TGTGTCAGAAGCTCGAACTGGGGATTCGACAGGCCTCCCTCCTACGAGCAGTACTTC.

The rearrangement uses TRBV2 and TRBJ1-2; 9 bases are a match to TRBD1. The length of the CDR3 is 12 residues. Germline CDR1 and CDR2: SNHLY and FYNNEI. V shed 6 bases and J 8 bases; nucleotides not matched to a gene: 4. The CDR3, as DNA: TGTGCCAGCAGCCTACAGGGGGCGGGCTACACCTTC. This codes for CASSLQGAGYTF.

This clone came up once. J is TRBJ2-7 and V is TRBV24-1, with 7 nucleotides matching TRBD1. Looked up from germline, CDR1 is KGHDR and CDR2 is SFDVKD. The CDR3 length is 15 residues. Trimming at V came to 7 bases and at J to 1 base, leaving 9 bases not matched to a gene. This CDR3 is CATRAPGTVSYEQYF. The CDR3 DNA reads TGTGCCACCAGAGCCCCCGGGACAGTATCCTACGAGCAGTACTTC.

This rearrangement joins TRBV27 to TRBJ2-5, with 7 bases identical to TRBD1. CDR1 and CDR2 from the germline V gene are MNHEY and SMNVEV (reference sequence). This CDR3 spans 15 amino acids. V was pared by 4 bases and J by 5 bases, with 10 bases of the junction left unmatched. CDR3 nucleotides: TGTGCCAGCAGTTCCGTACAGGGGCCGGGGGAGACCCAGTACTTC. Translated, it gives CASSSVQGPGETQYF.

This clone appeared once. The rearrangement uses TRBV7-8 and TRBJ2-7; 13 nucleotides align to TRBD2. This CDR3 is 17 amino acids long. The V and J ends lost 3 bases and 7 bases, in that order; junction bases with no gene match: 12. Germline CDR1 SGHVS, CDR2 FQNEAQ. As DNA, the CDR3 is TGTGCCAGCAGCTTTTGGACTAGCGGGAGTGGGAACCTAGAGCAGTACTTC. The encoded protein is CASSFWTSGSGNLEQYF. The full variable domain, its missing parts supplied by reference TRBV7-8 and TRBJ2-7, is GAGVSQSPRYKVAKRGQDVALRCDPISGHVSLFWYQQALGQGPEFLTYFQNEAQLDKSGLPSDRFFAERPEGSVSTLKIQRTQQEDSAVYLCASSFWTSGSGNLEQYFGPGTRLTVT.